The following is a T cell receptor (beta chain) sequence with its context. The source of the sample is a study of blood T cell repertoires in COVID-19. Background on the study: Samples taken during acute and convalescent COVID-19 were collected in the United States, Italy and Spain. T cells, B-cell-depleted T cells, or PBMCs supplied cDNA or gDNA.

Original methodology: Reference gene primer amplification yielded estimated nucleated cell counts. Data came from immunoSEQ multiplex PCR; TCRdb stores just in-frame clones and leaves some out. V, J and clone size are taken as reported in that table, and D and trimming were inferred from the DNA itself. The table has around 47,000 clones, around 84% seen once. The V and J ends lost 2 bases and 3 bases, in that order; junction bases with no gene match: 4. The CDR3 is 15 amino acids. CDR1 and CDR2 (germline): MNHNY, SVGAGI (reference sequence). Sequenced sample: peripheral blood. The clonotype originates from a human donor in a cohort sampled during active COVID-19. The chain links TRBV6-6 to TRBJ2-5; 9 bases map to TRBD1. The DNA for the CDR3 is TGTGCCAGCAGTTACATGAGACAGGGGGAAGAGACCCAGTACTTC. It is translated as CASSYMRQGEETQYF.